Shown below are 5 T cell receptor beta chains from a single sample sequenced in a study of chemoradiotherapy in HPV16-positive cancers. Profiled with immunoSEQ multiplex PCR; TCRdb holds only in-frame clones, not every one. The data hold approximately 19,000 clones, with around 87% observed a single time. The sample here was blood, taken from a patient who underwent chemoradiotherapy. Receptor source: a human donor with HPV-associated anogenital cancer.

CDR3 sequence (DNA): TGTGCCAGCAGTAGAGCTAGCGGGAGCGCAGATACGCAGTATTTT. Translation: CASSRASGSADTQYF. The chain couples TRBV6-1 to TRBJ2-3; 10 positions match TRBD2. Germline loops: CDR1 MNHNS, CDR2 SASEGT. After removal of 5 bases from V and 4 bases from J, the junction contained 6 bases not matched to a gene. This CDR3 is 15 amino acids long.

The rearrangement links TRBV5-1 to TRBJ1-1; 7 nucleotides match TRBD1. J gave up 2 bases and V 0 bases, and 4 bases lay outside the gene matches. The CDR3 contains 15 residues. Per germline, CDR1 SGHRS and CDR2 YFSETQ. CDR3 sequence: CASSLVWDSNTEAFF. The CDR3 nucleotides read TGCGCCAGCAGCTTGGTATGGGACAGCAACACTGAAGCTTTCTTT.

V gene TRBV4-3 combines with J gene TRBJ2-5; 13 positions agree with TRBD2. V lost 0 bases and J lost 5; bases outside the gene matches: 3. This CDR3 is built from 16 residues. From germline, CDR1 is LGHNA and CDR2 YSLEER. The CDR3 sequence is CASSQETSGRAETQYF. The CDR3 nucleotides are TGCGCCAGCAGCCAAGAAACTAGCGGGAGGGCGGAGACCCAGTACTTC.

The V and J genes are TRBV6-1 and TRBJ2-7; D remains ambiguous. CDR3 length: 14 residues. V gave up 5 bases and J gave up 1 base, with 12 bases separating them. In germline, CDR1 is MNHNS, CDR2 SASEGT. CDR3 protein: CASSLTVPSYEQYF. CDR3 in DNA: TGTGCCAGCAGTCTGACGGTACCTTCCTACGAGCAGTACTTC.

The chain couples TRBV6-5 to TRBJ2-7; TRBD2 matches 7 bases. V lost 6 bases and J lost 4; bases outside the gene matches: 6. Germline-derived CDR1 and CDR2 are MNHEY and SVGAGI. The CDR3 length is 13 residues. CDR3 protein: CASRSPAGYEQYF. CDR3 sequence (DNA): TGTGCCAGCAGGAGTCCAGCGGGGTACGAGCAGTACTTC.